The 32 T cell receptor beta chains below come from one sample, sequenced in a study of PD-1 blockade in classical Hodgkin lymphoma. The time point is: cycle 4 day 1 (C4D1), after 5 to 7 weeks of nivolumab. Each patient's relapse followed autologous stem cell transplantation, and brentuximab vedotin exposure varied. Generated by immunoSEQ multiplex PCR, the TCRdb table keeps only in-frame clones and is missing some. This sample has under 50,000 clones, with around 64% found just once. Source: peripheral blood mononuclear cells (PBMCs), taken before the fourth cycle of nivolumab. The source of these receptors is a human donor with classical Hodgkin lymphoma.

The genes are TRBV11-2 and TRBJ2-3, with D uncertain. The germline V gene has CDR1 SGHAT and CDR2 FQNNGV. V dropped 1 base and J dropped 2 bases, with 7 bases sitting between them. The CDR3 is made up of 14 amino acids. The CDR3 is CASSLGRSTDTQYF. CDR3 bases: TGTGCCAGCAGCTTAGGAAGGTCCACAGATACGCAGTATTTT.

This sequence joins TRBV28 and TRBJ1-6, with 9 bases that match TRBD1. Germline values: CDR1 MDHEN, CDR2 SYDVKM. Trimming took 11 bases from V and 9 from J; bases not matched to a gene: 8. The CDR3 loop spans 13 amino acids. CDR3 loop: CAGRDRVFSPLHF. The CDR3 DNA reads TGTGCCGGCCGGGACAGGGTCTTTTCACCCCTCCACTTT.

This chain links TRBV19 with TRBJ2-5; 9 positions agree with TRBD2. Germline trimming cut 1 base from V and 4 bases from J; bases unmatched to any gene: 4. Per germline, CDR1 LNHDA and CDR2 SQIVND (reference sequence). The CDR3 is 15 amino acids. The CDR3 sequence is CASSIGLAGPETQYF. CDR3 coding DNA: TGTGCCAGTAGTATAGGGCTAGCGGGGCCAGAGACCCAGTACTTC.

The table lists this clone with a few counts. The chain joins TRBV5-6 to TRBJ2-1; no reliable D call. Trimming took off 0 bases at V and 4 bases at J, with 11 bases between the two ends. In germline, CDR1 is SGHDT, CDR2 YYEEEE. There are 15 residues in the CDR3. The CDR3 spells CASSLGSGTYNEQFF. In nucleotides, the CDR3 is TGTGCCAGCAGCTTGGGTAGTGGTACGTACAATGAGCAGTTCTTC. Filled out from reference TRBV5-6 and TRBJ2-1, the complete variable domain reads DAGVTQSPTHLIKTRGQQVTLRCSPKSGHDTVSWYQQALGQGPQFIFQYYEEEERQRGNFPDRFSGHQFPNYSSELNVNALLLGDSALYLCASSLGSGTYNEQFFGPGTRLTVL.

V is TRBV7-2 and J is TRBJ2-3; the D gene is possibly TRBD2 (5 bases). V was pared by 6 bases and J by 9 bases, with 16 bases between. Germline CDR1 is SGHTA and CDR2 is FQGNSA. CDR3 size: 13 residues. CDR3 sequence (DNA): TGTGCCAGCAGGGGAACGTACCGGGGAACGCAGTATTTT. Its translation is CASRGTYRGTQYF.

In nucleotides, the CDR3 is TGTGCCAGCAGCGTAGGAGGGGGCGGGGAGACCCAGTACTTC. Translated: CASSVGGGGETQYF. The chain recombines TRBV9 with TRBJ2-5, with TRBD1 identical over 7 bases. CDR1 is SGDLS, CDR2 YYNGEE, per germline. V dropped 0 bases and J dropped 5; count of bases not matched to a gene: 4. The CDR3 is 14 residues long.

This clone appeared a few times. The CDR3 region has the DNA TGTGCCAGTAGAACATCGCTGGGTTTCCTCCACTTT. This translates into CASRTSLGFLHF. The chain is built from TRBV19 and TRBJ1-6, with D hard to call. Germline values: CDR1 LNHDA, CDR2 SQIVND (reference sequence). The V end lost 6 bases, the J end lost 15 bases, and 15 bases lay between the germline ends. This CDR3 is built from 12 residues.

J is TRBJ2-5 and V is TRBV10-3; D tentatively reads TRBD1 or TRBD2 (5 bases each). This CDR3 comprises 14 residues. Germline CDR1 reads ENHRY; CDR2 reads SYGVKD. Between the trimmed V and J ends, which lost 3 bases and 6 bases, there was a span of 14 bases. The CDR3, as DNA: TGTGCCATCAGTGATGGGGGAAAGGGGCAGACCCAGTACTTC. It translates to CAISDGGKGQTQYF.

The rearrangement joins TRBV6-5 to TRBJ2-5, with D tentatively TRBD1 (6 bases). The CDR3 length is 16 residues. Deletions cut 2 bases from V and 4 bases from J, with 17 bases between. The germline V gene has CDR1 MNHEY and CDR2 SVGAGI. This CDR3 is CASSYTPGQGGETQYF. In DNA, the CDR3 is TGTGCCAGCAGTTACACCCCCGGACAAGGGGGAGAGACCCAGTACTTC.

The chain uses TRBV5-4 and TRBJ2-2, with D possibly being TRBD2 (6 bases). In germline, CDR1 is SGHNT, CDR2 YYREEE (reference sequence). The ends were cut back, 0 bases at V and 6 bases at J, with 15 bases in the middle. This CDR3 has 16 residues. CDR3 in amino acids: CASSLGSGVMSGELFF. DNA of the CDR3: TGTGCCAGCAGCTTGGGTAGCGGAGTAATGTCCGGGGAGCTGTTTTTT.

This clone was counted a few times. The chain couples TRBV5-1 to TRBJ1-2; D is unresolved. Germline V gene sequence: CDR1 SGHRS, CDR2 YFSETQ. V shed 2 bases and J shed 0 bases, with 5 bases lying between them. The CDR3 runs 13 residues. DNA for the CDR3: TGCGCCAGCAGCTTCAATACTAACTATGGCTACACCTTC. Its protein product is CASSFNTNYGYTF.

Regarding this clone: A clone one base away is much larger, so this may be a read error. This chain joins TRBV7-6 and TRBJ2-6; the D gene is possibly TRBD2 (5 bases). V was shortened by 6 bases and J by 4 bases, with 7 bases between the two germline ends. Per the germline V gene, CDR1 is SGHVS and CDR2 is FNYEAQ. The CDR3 covers 13 residues. The CDR3 region is CASSLAGANVLTF. The CDR3 bases are TGTGCCAGCAGTCTAGCCGGGGCCAACGTCCTGACTTTC.

The chain couples TRBV11-2 to TRBJ2-7, with 7 positions matching TRBD2. Unmatched junction bases numbered 7, after V lost 5 bases and J lost 6 bases. The V gene's germline CDR1 is SGHAT and CDR2 FQNNGV. The CDR3 has 13 amino acids. The CDR3 here is CASSPRLASEQYF. Here the CDR3 DNA reads TGTGCCAGCAGCCCTCGACTAGCTTCCGAGCAGTACTTC.

V gene TRBV19 combines with J gene TRBJ2-3; possibly TRBD2 for D (6 bases). This CDR3 has 14 residues. From germline, CDR1 is LNHDA and CDR2 SQIVND (reference sequence). V lost 1 base, J lost 5 bases, and 10 bases lay in between. This CDR3 is CASSIAGEKDTQYF. In DNA form, the CDR3 reads TGTGCCAGTAGTATAGCGGGAGAGAAAGATACGCAGTATTTT. Full variable domain (outside the CDR3, taken from reference TRBV19 and TRBJ2-3): DGGITQSPKYLFRKEGQNVTLSCEQNLNHDAMYWYRQDPGQGLRLIYYSQIVNDFQKGDIAEGYSVSREKKESFPLTVTSAQKNPTAFYLCASSIAGEKDTQYFGPGTRLTVL.

V gene TRBV5-1 combines with J gene TRBJ1-6; D remains ambiguous. Germline lookup yields CDR1 SGHRS and CDR2 YFSETQ. Trimming removed 4 bases from V and 7 bases from J, with 15 bases in between. The CDR3 loop spans 15 amino acids. CDR3 sequence reads: CASSPVQVGNSPLHF. DNA of the CDR3: TGCGCCAGCAGCCCGGTTCAGGTCGGGAATTCACCCCTCCACTTT.

The chain has TRBV19 and TRBJ1-1; possible D gene TRBD1, 6 bases. Germline values: CDR1 LNHDA, CDR2 SQIVND (reference sequence). Trimming cost V 6 bases and J 4 bases, with 18 bases left between them. The CDR3 length is 15 residues. CDR3 DNA: TGTGCCAGTAGCTCCGGGGGCGCGAAGGGCACTGAAGCTTTCTTT. The encoded protein is CASSSGGAKGTEAFF. The full variable domain, its missing parts supplied by reference TRBV19 and TRBJ1-1, is DGGITQSPKYLFRKEGQNVTLSCEQNLNHDAMYWYRQDPGQGLRLIYYSQIVNDFQKGDIAEGYSVSREKKESFPLTVTSAQKNPTAFYLCASSSGGAKGTEAFFGQGTRLTVV.

The V and J genes are TRBV11-2 and TRBJ1-4; 9 bases line up with TRBD1. Germline CDR1 and CDR2: SGHAT and FQNNGV. Trimming removed 1 base from V and 8 bases from J; junction bases left unmatched: 5. The CDR3 is 15 residues long. The CDR3 region is CASSLVLGTGEKLFF. CDR3 nucleotides: TGTGCCAGCAGCTTAGTTCTCGGGACAGGGGAAAAACTGTTTTTT.

The rearrangement links TRBV10-3 to TRBJ2-7; TRBD2 agrees at 7 bases. The CDR3 is 12 residues long. From germline, CDR1 is ENHRY and CDR2 SYGVKD. V shed 8 bases, J shed 4 bases, and the junction held 5 bases outside the gene matches. The CDR3 reads CAISRGDYEQYF. The CDR3, as DNA: TGTGCCATCTCACGGGGGGATTACGAGCAGTACTTC.

The chain is built from TRBV19 and TRBJ2-7, with 9 bases fitting TRBD1. Germline CDR1 is LNHDA and CDR2 is SQIVND (reference sequence). V shed 3 bases, J shed 2 bases, and the junction held 8 bases outside the gene matches. This CDR3 spans 16 amino acids. For the CDR3, the DNA is TGTGCCAGTAGTATCGGACAGGGGATCTCCACCTACGAGCAGTACTTC. Protein product: CASSIGQGISTYEQYF.

The J gene is TRBJ1-4, the V gene TRBV28; 8 bases match TRBD1. Germline values: CDR1 MDHEN, CDR2 SYDVKM. This CDR3 comprises 17 residues. Trimming removed 4 bases from V and 4 bases from J; junction bases left unmatched: 11. CDR3: CASSYWTGPPYNEKLFF. CDR3 bases: TGTGCCAGCAGTTACTGGACAGGGCCGCCCTATAATGAAAAACTGTTTTTT.

This clone was counted between two and nine times. The CDR3 sequence: CASSDERGIQETQYF. The DNA of the CDR3 is TGTGCCAGCAGTGATGAGCGGGGGATACAAGAGACCCAGTACTTC. This chain connects TRBV2 to TRBJ2-5; 8 bases line up with TRBD2. Germline V gives CDR1 SNHLY, CDR2 FYNNEI. This CDR3 has 15 amino acids. With V trimmed by 3 bases and J by 2 bases, 5 bases remained unmatched.

The DNA for the CDR3 is TGCGCCAGCAGCTTGGGGCGGAGCAGCTCCTATAATTCACCCCTCCACTTT. Protein sequence: CASSLGRSSSYNSPLHF. The genes are TRBV5-1 and TRBJ1-6; D uncertain. The CDR3 covers 17 residues. With 0 bases removed from V and 0 bases from J, the gap between germline ends came to 10 bases. The germline V gene encodes CDR1 SGHRS and CDR2 YFSETQ.

This clone was seen a few times. V and J are TRBV28 and TRBJ2-7, with D perhaps matching TRBD1 (6 bases). The V gene's germline CDR1 is MDHEN and CDR2 SYDVKM. The CDR3 runs 15 residues. The germline V and J ends were trimmed by 3 bases and 0 bases, with 12 bases remaining between them. CDR3 protein: CASSFSDRSSYEQYF. The CDR3 DNA follows: TGTGCCAGCAGTTTCTCTGACAGGAGCTCCTACGAGCAGTACTTC.

This chain uses TRBV5-4 with TRBJ2-2; 7 bases are shared with TRBD1. The length of the CDR3 is 14 residues. Germline V gene lookup returns CDR1 SGHNT and CDR2 YYREEE (reference sequence). V trimming: 4 bases; J trimming: 3 bases; junction bases outside the gene matches: 3. CDR3 loop: CASSATGYTGELFF. The CDR3 DNA is TGTGCCAGCAGCGCGACAGGGTACACCGGGGAGCTGTTTTTT. The full variable domain, in which reference TRBV5-4 and TRBJ2-2 provide the parts outside the CDR3, is ETGVTQSPTHLIKTRGQQVTLRCSSQSGHNTVSWYQQALGQGPQFIFQYYREEENGRGNFPPRFSGLQFPNYSSELNVNALELDDSALYLCASSATGYTGELFFGEGSRLTVL.

In this sample, this clone turned up a few times. V usage is TRBV7-9 and J usage is TRBJ2-1; tentative D call: TRBD1 (6 bases). Trimming removed 5 bases at V and 3 bases at J, with 17 bases between. Germline lookup yields CDR1 SEHNR and CDR2 FQNEAQ (reference sequence). There are 16 residues in the CDR3. CDR3 in amino acids: CASSLGTKGDYNEQFF. CDR3 nucleotides: TGTGCCAGCAGCCTCGGGACAAAAGGGGACTACAATGAGCAGTTCTTC.

The rearrangement uses TRBV9 and TRBJ1-3; D ambiguous. Germline V gene data show CDR1 as SGDLS and CDR2 as YYNGEE. This CDR3 contains 16 residues. The V end lost 4 bases, the J end lost 0 bases, and 14 bases lay between the germline ends. CDR3 bases: TGTGCCAGCAGCCCGAGGACGGCTACCTCTGGAAACACCATATATTTT. Protein: CASSPRTATSGNTIYF. The variable domain in full, with the rest retrieved from reference TRBV9 and TRBJ1-3, is DSGVTQTPKHLITATGQRVTLRCSPRSGDLSVYWYQQSLDQGLQFLIQYYNGEERAKGNILERFSAQQFPDLHSELNLSSLELGDSALYFCASSPRTATSGNTIYFGEGSWLTVV.

The chain is built from TRBV25-1 and TRBJ2-1; no reliable D call. The V end lost 3 bases, the J end lost 7 bases, and 10 bases lay between the germline ends. CDR1 and CDR2 (germline): MGHDK, SYGVNS. The CDR3 runs 13 residues. CDR3 bases: TGTGCCAGCAGTGACCGGAGTCAGAATGAGCAGTTCTTC. This encodes CASSDRSQNEQFF. Full variable domain (remainder filled in from reference TRBV25-1 and TRBJ2-1): EADIYQTPRYLVIGTGKKITLECSQTMGHDKMYWYQQDPGMELHLIHYSYGVNSTEKGDLSSESTVSRIRTEHFPLTLESARPSHTSQYLCASSDRSQNEQFFGPGTRLTVL.

J is TRBJ1-3 and V is TRBV5-1; 7 bases are shared with TRBD1. The length of the CDR3 is 16 residues. Germline-derived CDR1 and CDR2 are SGHRS and YFSETQ. V shed 0 bases, J shed 2 bases, and the junction held 5 bases outside the gene matches. CDR3 region: CASSLEGAPAGNTIYF. The CDR3 region has the DNA TGCGCCAGCAGCTTGGAGGGGGCTCCAGCTGGAAACACCATATATTTT.

The V call is TRBV9, the J call TRBJ2-4; maybe TRBD2 (5 bases). CDR3 size: 12 residues. V gave up 3 bases and J gave up 4 bases, with 5 bases separating them. Germline values: CDR1 SGDLS, CDR2 YYNGEE. CDR3 protein: CASSGLKNIQYF. CDR3 sequence (DNA): TGTGCCAGCAGCGGACTAAAAAACATTCAGTACTTC. Full variable domain (rest looked up from reference TRBV9 and TRBJ2-4): DSGVTQTPKHLITATGQRVTLRCSPRSGDLSVYWYQQSLDQGLQFLIQYYNGEERAKGNILERFSAQQFPDLHSELNLSSLELGDSALYFCASSGLKNIQYFGAGTRLSVL.

In its sample, this clone was seen a few times. This sequence joins TRBV28 and TRBJ2-7, with D tentatively TRBD1 (5 bases). CDR1 MDHEN and CDR2 SYDVKM come from the germline V gene. V lost 7 bases, J lost 1 base, and 11 bases lay in between. This CDR3 has 13 amino acids. The CDR3 nucleotides are TGTGCCAGCACCCCGGACATTTCCTACGAGCAGTACTTC. This codes for CASTPDISYEQYF. Using reference TRBV28 and TRBJ2-7 for the parts outside the CDR3, the full variable domain is DVKVTQSSRYLVKRTGEKVFLECVQDMDHENMFWYRQDPGLGLRLIYFSYDVKMKEKGDIPEGYSVSREKKERFSLILESASTNQTSMYLCASTPDISYEQYFGPGTRLTVT.

This chain uses TRBV19 with TRBJ1-3; D is unclear. V lost 1 base and J lost 0, with 10 bases in between. Per germline, CDR1 LNHDA and CDR2 SQIVND (reference sequence). The CDR3 contains 16 residues. Written as DNA, the CDR3 is TGTGCCAGTAGTATAGGCGGCGCCCTCTCTGGAAACACCATATATTTT. Translating gives CASSIGGALSGNTIYF.

The chain joins TRBV7-9 to TRBJ1-1; the D gene is possibly TRBD1 (6 bases). This CDR3 has 16 residues. Germline V gene sequence: CDR1 SEHNR, CDR2 FQNEAQ (reference sequence). The V end lost 1 base, the J end lost 4 bases, and 16 bases lay between the germline ends. CDR3 protein: CASSLEGTLRGTEAFF. The DNA of the CDR3 is TGTGCCAGCAGCTTAGAAGGGACATTGCGTGGCACTGAAGCTTTCTTT.